This record concerns one T cell receptor beta chain sequence. These data originate in a study of technical replicates of blood from a few donors. Clones were sequenced by immunoSEQ multiplex PCR, and TCRdb holds only the in-frame ones, with some missing. The table includes 60,000 to 90,000 clones, 95% detected once. V gave up 5 bases and J gave up 4 bases, with 8 bases separating them. The CDR3 spans 12 residues. Germline V gene data show CDR1 as MNHEY and CDR2 as SVGAGI. The chain has TRBV6-5 and TRBJ2-5; no clear D. The sequence was collected from a human donor in good health. The sequencing input was T cells isolated from PBMCs. For the CDR3, the DNA is TGTGCCAGCAGTCGCCAACTAGAGACCCAGTACTTC. It is translated as CASSRQLETQYF.